These 26 T cell receptor beta chains were all obtained from the same sample, sequenced in a study of human T cells and chemical hapten exposure. The time point here: healthy volunteer bleed at 2 weeks. Total RNA was isolated from unfractionated whole blood. TCRdb reanalysed the RACE reads using MiXCR and keeps one entry per CDR3 protein. This sample carries tens of thousands of distinct CDR3 sequences, approximately 9% of them seen once, and the ten largest clones take 2.9%. Material for sequencing was whole blood. These receptors came from a female donor in good health. Some clones in this sample may be carry-over from other donors' samples.

The V call is TRBV6-1, the J call TRBJ1-4, with D hard to call. V dropped 3 bases and J dropped 0 bases, with 5 bases sitting between them. The CDR3 extends over 14 amino acids. The germline V gene has CDR1 MNHNS and CDR2 SASEGT. As DNA, the CDR3 is TGTGCCAGCAGTGAGGTCCCAACTAATGAAAAACTGTTTTTT. As protein: CASSEVPTNEKLFF.

The sample holds many counts of this clonotype. V is TRBV24-1 and J is TRBJ2-4, with D unclear. The V gene's germline CDR1 is KGHDR and CDR2 SFDVKD. This CDR3 region has 17 residues. Between the trimmed V and J ends, which lost 1 base and 0 bases, there was a span of 12 bases. In nucleotides, the CDR3 is TGTGCCACCAGTGATTTCGAGGCTACGGTAGCCAAAAACATTCAGTACTTC. Protein sequence: CATSDFEATVAKNIQYF.

This clonotype was seen a handful of times. The chain carries TRBV6-5 and TRBJ2-7; 10 bases align to TRBD1. Germline V gene lookup returns CDR1 MNHEY and CDR2 SVGAGI. The CDR3 extends over 16 amino acids. J lost 5 bases, V lost 5 bases, and 12 bases had no gene match. CDR3 sequence (DNA): TGTGCCAGCAGTCCTCCTCCCGGGACAGGGGTCCACGAGCAGTACTTC. The encoded protein is CASSPPPGTGVHEQYF.

On this clonotype: The junction departs from the called germline gene at one end, perhaps through a read error. The chain employs TRBV29-1 and TRBJ2-3; D ambiguous. The CDR3 consists of 14 residues. Germline-derived CDR1 and CDR2 are SQVTM and ANQGSEA. In nucleotides, the CDR3 is TGCAGCGCCCCAATTGGGGTCAGCACATATACGCAGTATTTT. Protein: CSAPIGVSTYTQYF.

There are a few counts of this clonotype. The chain links TRBV29-1 to TRBJ2-3; D unresolved. The germline V and J ends were trimmed by 0 bases and 2 bases, with 3 bases remaining between them. The CDR3 extends over 12 amino acids. The germline gives CDR1 SQVTM, CDR2 ANQGSEA. The CDR3 DNA follows: TGCAGCGTTGAAGATCCCACAGATACGCAGTATTTT. The encoded protein is CSVEDPTDTQYF.

V usage is TRBV20-1 and J usage is TRBJ1-3; D is perhaps TRBD1 (5 bases). The ends were cut back, 2 bases at V and 0 bases at J, with 11 bases in the middle. The CDR3 spans 15 residues. Germline-derived CDR1 and CDR2 are DFQATT and SNEGSKA (reference sequence). CDR3 residues: CSARKSRDSGNTIYF. CDR3 nucleotides: TGCAGTGCTAGAAAGTCCAGGGACTCTGGAAACACCATATATTTT.

J is TRBJ2-1 and V is TRBV6-1, with D tentatively TRBD2 (6 bases). Germline-derived CDR1 and CDR2 are MNHNS and SASEGT. This CDR3 has 18 amino acids. Trimming took off 8 bases at V and 6 bases at J, with 29 bases between the two ends. The CDR3 reads CASGPETRGSGRINEQFF. The CDR3, as DNA: TGTGCCAGCGGGCCAGAAACGAGGGGCAGCGGGCGGATCAATGAGCAGTTCTTC.

This clonotype was detected a few times. The chain combines TRBV7-2 with TRBJ2-1, with TRBD2 matching 10 bases. The CDR3 has 15 residues. With 5 bases clipped from V and 4 bases from J, the junction kept 5 bases outside the gene matches. The germline gives CDR1 SGHTA, CDR2 FQGNSA. The CDR3 here is CASSSSGRPYNEQFF. The CDR3, as DNA: TGTGCCAGCAGCAGTAGCGGGAGGCCTTACAATGAGCAGTTCTTC.

This clonotype was recorded at least ten times. This rearrangement joins TRBV28 to TRBJ2-1, with 12 bases matching TRBD2. Looked up from germline, CDR1 is MDHEN and CDR2 is SYDVKM. The CDR3 is 13 residues long. V gave up 6 bases and J gave up 6 bases; unmatched junction bases: 0. This chain's CDR3 is CASRLAGGNEQFF. The CDR3 DNA reads as TGTGCCAGCAGACTAGCGGGAGGCAATGAGCAGTTCTTC.

The table lists this clonotype with many counts. The gene calls are TRBV14 and TRBJ2-1, with D unclear. Germline CDR1 reads SGHDN; CDR2 reads FVKESK. The CDR3 length is 11 residues. V dropped 1 base and J dropped 9 bases, with 4 bases sitting between them. This chain's CDR3 is CASSQVGEQFF. DNA for the CDR3: TGTGCCAGCAGCCAAGTCGGTGAGCAGTTCTTC.

The chain carries TRBV28 and TRBJ1-4; D gene ambiguous. The CDR3 is 16 amino acids. Trimming cost V 1 base and J 8 bases, with 17 bases left between them. CDR1 MDHEN and CDR2 SYDVKM come from the germline V gene. The CDR3 protein is CASSLYFSNLAEKLFF. The CDR3 region has the DNA TGTGCCAGCAGTTTATACTTTAGCAACTTGGCCGAAAAACTGTTTTTT. The full variable domain, its missing parts supplied by reference TRBV28 and TRBJ1-4, is DVKVTQSSRYLVKRTGEKVFLECVQDMDHENMFWYRQDPGLGLRLIYFSYDVKMKEKGDIPEGYSVSREKKERFSLILESASTNQTSMYLCASSLYFSNLAEKLFFGSGTQLSVL.

This chain connects TRBV11-2 to TRBJ2-7, with 7 bases fitting TRBD2. The germline V gene encodes CDR1 SGHAT and CDR2 FQNNGV. V lost 5 bases, J lost 5 bases, and 18 bases stayed unmatched. This CDR3 region has 17 residues. This chain's CDR3 is CASSPGRLAALGDEQYF. CDR3 bases: TGTGCCAGCAGCCCAGGTCGTCTAGCGGCTTTGGGGGACGAGCAGTACTTC.

This clonotype has a handful of counts. V is TRBV3-1 and J is TRBJ2-7; 8 nucleotides agree with TRBD2. CDR1 LGHDT and CDR2 YNNKEL come from the germline V gene (reference sequence). V trimming: 2 bases; J trimming: 5 bases; junction bases outside the gene matches: 17. The CDR3 totals 18 residues. This chain's CDR3 is CASSQTVGVGRGGHEQYF. CDR3 in DNA: TGTGCCAGCAGCCAAACGGTAGGGGTCGGGAGGGGGGGGCACGAGCAGTACTTC.

This clonotype was observed a handful of times. The V call is TRBV19, the J call TRBJ2-1, with D possibly being TRBD2 (5 bases). Per germline, CDR1 LNHDA and CDR2 SQIVND (reference sequence). V lost 4 bases to trimming and J lost 10 bases, with 23 bases between them. This CDR3 has 16 residues. The DNA for the CDR3 is TGTGCCAGTAGTAGGATGGTAAGATATCAACTAGTGGAGCAGTTCTTC. Translating gives CASSRMVRYQLVEQFF.

This clonotype was picked up many times. The gene calls are TRBV25-1 and TRBJ2-7; D remains ambiguous. Trimming pared 7 bases from V and 3 bases from J, leaving 7 bases between. CDR1 MGHDK and CDR2 SYGVNS come from the germline V gene. The length of the CDR3 is 11 residues. The CDR3 coding sequence is TGTGCCAGCACGGACGGCTACGAGCAGTACTTC. Translation: CASTDGYEQYF.

This clonotype has ten or more counts. The genes are TRBV29-1 and TRBJ2-1, with TRBD1 as a possible D gene (5 bases). CDR3 length: 13 residues. Germline V gene data show CDR1 as SQVTM and CDR2 as ANQGSEA. Trimming cost V 7 bases and J 6 bases, with 16 bases left between them. CDR3 sequence: CSALSTTGNEQFF. In nucleotides, the CDR3 is TGCAGCGCCCTTTCTACAACAGGCAATGAGCAGTTCTTC.

This clonotype was found a few times. The V call is TRBV5-1, the J call TRBJ2-3, with TRBD2 matching 9 bases. Per germline, CDR1 SGHRS and CDR2 YFSETQ. Germline trimming cut 4 bases from V and 0 bases from J; bases unmatched to any gene: 6. The CDR3 spans 16 residues. CDR3: CASSPKTSGSTDTQYF. CDR3 DNA: TGCGCCAGCAGCCCTAAGACTAGCGGAAGCACAGATACGCAGTATTTT.

The rearrangement joins TRBV5-1 to TRBJ2-1, with TRBD2 as a possible D gene (6 bases). CDR1 is SGHRS, CDR2 YFSETQ, per germline. CDR3 size: 14 residues. V was clipped by 0 bases and J by 6 bases, with 10 bases between them. The CDR3 loop is CASSLGDSCNEQFF. The CDR3 DNA follows: TGCGCCAGCAGCTTGGGGGACTCGTGCAATGAGCAGTTCTTC.

V and J are TRBV6-2 or TRBV6-3 and TRBJ2-1; 7 bases are shared with TRBD2. From germline, CDR1 is MNHEY and CDR2 SVGEGT. The CDR3 spans 17 residues. J lost 4 bases, V lost 4 bases, and 13 bases had no gene match. CDR3 in DNA: TGTGCCAGCAGTTCCACATTAGCGGGCAAAGCTTACAATGAGCAGTTCTTC. Translating it yields CASSSTLAGKAYNEQFF.

This clonotype has only a few counts. The chain carries TRBV7-2 and TRBJ2-5, with D uncertain. Trimming removed 5 bases from V and 0 bases from J, with 13 bases in between. The CDR3 consists of 15 residues. CDR1 SGHTA and CDR2 FQGNSA come from the germline V gene. CDR3 DNA sequence: TGTGCCAGCAGCGTCGACCGGGCCCACCAAGAGACCCAGTACTTC. Encoded protein: CASSVDRAHQETQYF.

This chain connects TRBV7-2 to TRBJ1-1; D is perhaps TRBD1 (5 bases). The CDR3 contains 13 residues. The V end was cut by 4 bases, the J end by 7 bases, with 13 bases between. CDR1 is SGHTA and CDR2 is FQGNSA in the germline V gene. CDR3 DNA: TGTGCCAGCAGCTCTCGACAGCCTAGTGAAGCTTTCTTT. It encodes CASSSRQPSEAFF.

The J gene is TRBJ1-4, the V gene TRBV7-9; D is unresolved. V was cut by 5 bases and J by 8 bases, with 9 bases left in between. The CDR3 has 12 amino acids. Germline CDR1 reads SEHNR; CDR2 reads FQNEAQ (reference sequence). Here the CDR3 DNA reads TGTGCCAGCAGCCCGCAACTAGAAAAACTGTTTTTT. The encoded protein is CASSPQLEKLFF. The full variable domain, with the rest looked up from reference TRBV7-9 and TRBJ1-4, is DTGVSQNPRHKITKRGQNVTFRCDPISEHNRLYWYRQTLGQGPEFLTYFQNEAQLEKSRLLSDRFSAERPKGSFSTLEIQRTEQGDSAMYLCASSPQLEKLFFGSGTQLSVL.

This clonotype was counted ten times or more. The gene calls are TRBV7-3 and TRBJ2-1; 9 nucleotides align to TRBD2. Germline CDR1 and CDR2: SGHTA and FQGTGA. The CDR3 has 15 amino acids. Losses at the gene ends were 2 bases for V and 10 bases for J; bases not matched to a gene: 9. This CDR3 is CASSLDVAGAGEQFF. CDR3 nucleotides: TGTGCCAGCAGCTTAGATGTAGCGGGAGCGGGGGAGCAGTTCTTC.

This clonotype was detected only a few times. The chain is built from TRBV28 and TRBJ2-7, with 8 nucleotides matching TRBD1. The ends lost 2 bases at V and 4 bases at J; junction bases unmatched: 7. CDR1 and CDR2 (germline): MDHEN, SYDVKM. CDR3 length equals 15 residues. CDR3 sequence reads: CASSLGGQGKYEQYF. The DNA of the CDR3 is TGTGCCAGCAGTTTAGGCGGACAGGGAAAATACGAGCAGTACTTC. Full variable domain (remainder filled in from reference TRBV28 and TRBJ2-7): DVKVTQSSRYLVKRTGEKVFLECVQDMDHENMFWYRQDPGLGLRLIYFSYDVKMKEKGDIPEGYSVSREKKERFSLILESASTNQTSMYLCASSLGGQGKYEQYFGPGTRLTVT.

This clonotype was seen only a few times. DNA of the CDR3: TGTGCCAGCAGCTTAGACGGGGGTGGCACTGAAGCTTTCTTT. It encodes CASSLDGGGTEAFF. The chain couples TRBV7-2 to TRBJ1-1; TRBD1 is a possible D gene (5 bases). The CDR3 is 14 amino acids. The V gene's germline CDR1 is SGHTA and CDR2 FQGNSA. Trimming stripped 1 base from V and 4 bases from J, with 10 bases between.

There are a few counts of this clonotype. The genes are TRBV14 and TRBJ2-7; D is perhaps TRBD1 (6 bases). V lost 1 base to trimming and J lost 10 bases, with 11 bases between them. The CDR3 is 12 residues long. Germline V gene data show CDR1 as SGHDN and CDR2 as FVKESK. The CDR3 sequence: CASSQGQGRQYF. CDR3 nucleotide sequence: TGTGCCAGCAGCCAAGGGCAGGGGAGACAGTACTTC.